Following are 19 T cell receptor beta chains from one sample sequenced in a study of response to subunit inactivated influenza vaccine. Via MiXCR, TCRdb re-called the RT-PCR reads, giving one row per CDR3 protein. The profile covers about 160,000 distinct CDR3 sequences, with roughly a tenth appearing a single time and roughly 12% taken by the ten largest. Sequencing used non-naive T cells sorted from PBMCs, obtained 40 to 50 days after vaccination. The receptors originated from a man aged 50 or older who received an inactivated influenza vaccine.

The CDR3 nucleotides are TGTGCCAGCAGCTTGGAGCTTGAGCAGTTCTTC. Its protein product is CASSLELEQFF. The genes are TRBV5-4 and TRBJ2-1; D not certain. The CDR3 spans 11 residues. V lost 0 bases to trimming and J lost 9 bases, with 4 bases between them. CDR1 SGHNT and CDR2 YYREEE come from the germline V gene (reference sequence). Combining the CDR3 with reference TRBV5-4 and TRBJ2-1 gives the whole variable domain ETGVTQSPTHLIKTRGQQVTLRCSSQSGHNTVSWYQQALGQGPQFIFQYYREEENGRGNFPPRFSGLQFPNYSSELNVNALELDDSALYLCASSLELEQFFGPGTRLTVL.

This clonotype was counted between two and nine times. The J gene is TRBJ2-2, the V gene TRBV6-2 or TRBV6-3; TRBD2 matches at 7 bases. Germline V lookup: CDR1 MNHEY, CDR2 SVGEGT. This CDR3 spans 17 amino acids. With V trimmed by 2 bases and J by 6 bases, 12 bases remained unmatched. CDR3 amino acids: CASSYVSGRVSSGELFF. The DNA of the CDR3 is TGTGCCAGCAGTTACGTCTCAGGGAGGGTTTCATCCGGGGAGCTGTTTTTT.

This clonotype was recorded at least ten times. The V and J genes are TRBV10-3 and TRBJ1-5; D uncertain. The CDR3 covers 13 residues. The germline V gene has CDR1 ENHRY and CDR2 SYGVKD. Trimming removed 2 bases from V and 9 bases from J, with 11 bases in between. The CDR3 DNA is TGTGCCATCAGTGAGAACAGTCTGGGGCCCCAGCATTTT. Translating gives CAISENSLGPQHF.

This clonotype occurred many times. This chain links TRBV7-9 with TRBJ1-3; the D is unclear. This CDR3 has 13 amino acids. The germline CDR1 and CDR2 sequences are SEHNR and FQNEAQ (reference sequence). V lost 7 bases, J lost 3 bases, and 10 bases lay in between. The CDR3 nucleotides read TGTGCCAGCACCCCGTGGAATGGAAACACCATATATTTT. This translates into CASTPWNGNTIYF. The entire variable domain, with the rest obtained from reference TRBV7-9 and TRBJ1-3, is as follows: DTGVSQNPRHKITKRGQNVTFRCDPISEHNRLYWYRQTLGQGPEFLTYFQNEAQLEKSRLLSDRFSAERPKGSFSTLEIQRTEQGDSAMYLCASTPWNGNTIYFGEGSWLTVV.

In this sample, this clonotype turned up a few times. The CDR3 region is CASRWPPQGETQYF. CDR3 DNA: TGTGCCAGCAGATGGCCTCCGCAAGGCGAGACCCAGTACTTC. V and J are TRBV6-2 or TRBV6-3 and TRBJ2-5; D remains ambiguous. CDR3 length: 14 amino acids. Germline CDR1 reads MNHEY; CDR2 reads SVGEGT. Trimming stripped 6 bases from V and 5 bases from J, with 16 bases between.

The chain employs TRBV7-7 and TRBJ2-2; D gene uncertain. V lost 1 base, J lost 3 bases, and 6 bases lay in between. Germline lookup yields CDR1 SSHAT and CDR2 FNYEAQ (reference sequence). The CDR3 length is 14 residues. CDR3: CASSLGQHTGELFF. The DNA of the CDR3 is TGTGCCAGCAGCTTAGGGCAGCACACCGGGGAGCTGTTTTTT.

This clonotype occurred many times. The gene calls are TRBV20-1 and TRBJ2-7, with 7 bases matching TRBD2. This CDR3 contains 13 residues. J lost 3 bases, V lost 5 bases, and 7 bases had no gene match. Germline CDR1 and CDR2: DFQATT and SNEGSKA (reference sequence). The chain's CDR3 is CSAEGGSVYEQYF. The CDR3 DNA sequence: TGCAGTGCTGAAGGCGGGAGCGTCTACGAGCAGTACTTC.

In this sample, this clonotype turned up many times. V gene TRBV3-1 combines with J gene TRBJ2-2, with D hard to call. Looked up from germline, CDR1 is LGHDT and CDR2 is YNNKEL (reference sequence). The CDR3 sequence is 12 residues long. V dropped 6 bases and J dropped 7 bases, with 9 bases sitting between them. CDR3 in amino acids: CASSLYGGELFF. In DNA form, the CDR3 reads TGTGCCAGCAGTCTCTACGGCGGGGAGCTGTTTTTT.

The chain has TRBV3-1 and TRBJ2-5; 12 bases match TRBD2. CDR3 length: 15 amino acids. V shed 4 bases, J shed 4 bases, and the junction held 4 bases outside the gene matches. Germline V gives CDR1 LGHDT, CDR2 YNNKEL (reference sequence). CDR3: CASSPGLAGRETQYF. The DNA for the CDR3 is TGTGCCAGCAGCCCCGGACTAGCGGGAAGAGAGACCCAGTACTTC.

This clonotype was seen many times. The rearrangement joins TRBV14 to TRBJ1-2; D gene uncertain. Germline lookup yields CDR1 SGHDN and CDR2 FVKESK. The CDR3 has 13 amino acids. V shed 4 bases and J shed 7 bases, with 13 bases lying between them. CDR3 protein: CASSRMELRGYTF. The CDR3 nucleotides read TGTGCCAGCAGCCGGATGGAATTGCGTGGCTACACCTTC.

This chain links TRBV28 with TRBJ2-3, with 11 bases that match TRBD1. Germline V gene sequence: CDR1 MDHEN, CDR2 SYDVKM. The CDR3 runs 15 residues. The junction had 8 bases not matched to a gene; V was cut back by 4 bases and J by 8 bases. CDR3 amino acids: CASSSVGQGASTQYF. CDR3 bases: TGTGCCAGCAGTTCGGTCGGACAGGGGGCGAGTACGCAGTATTTT. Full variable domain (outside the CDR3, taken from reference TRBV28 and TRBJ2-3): DVKVTQSSRYLVKRTGEKVFLECVQDMDHENMFWYRQDPGLGLRLIYFSYDVKMKEKGDIPEGYSVSREKKERFSLILESASTNQTSMYLCASSSVGQGASTQYFGPGTRLTVL.

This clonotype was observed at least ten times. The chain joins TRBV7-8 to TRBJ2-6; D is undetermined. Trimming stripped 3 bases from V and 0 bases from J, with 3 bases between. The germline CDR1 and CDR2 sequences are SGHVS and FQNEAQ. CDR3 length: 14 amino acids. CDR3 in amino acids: CASSFFSGANVLTF. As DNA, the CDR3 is TGTGCCAGCAGCTTCTTCTCTGGGGCCAACGTCCTGACTTTC.

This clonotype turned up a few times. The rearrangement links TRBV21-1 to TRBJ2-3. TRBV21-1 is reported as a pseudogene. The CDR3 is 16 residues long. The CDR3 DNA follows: TGTGCCAGCAGCAAAGTTATTAGACTACGCACAGATACGCAGTATTTT. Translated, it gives CASSKVIRLRTDTQYF.

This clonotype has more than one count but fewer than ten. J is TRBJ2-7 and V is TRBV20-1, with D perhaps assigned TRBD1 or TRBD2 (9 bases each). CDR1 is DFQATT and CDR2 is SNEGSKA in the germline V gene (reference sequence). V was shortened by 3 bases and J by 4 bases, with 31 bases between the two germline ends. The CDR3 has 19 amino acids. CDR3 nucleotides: TGCAGTGCTAGGTCACCGGGACAGGGTAATAGCGGGAGATTTTACGAGCAGTACTTC. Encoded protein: CSARSPGQGNSGRFYEQYF.

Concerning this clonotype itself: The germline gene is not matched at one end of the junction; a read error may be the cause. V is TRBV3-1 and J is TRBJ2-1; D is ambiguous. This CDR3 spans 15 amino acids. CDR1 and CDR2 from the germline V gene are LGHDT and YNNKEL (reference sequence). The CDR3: CVSSQGNGNYNEQFF. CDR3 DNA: TGTGTCAGCAGCCAAGGCAACGGCAATTACAATGAGCAGTTCTTC.

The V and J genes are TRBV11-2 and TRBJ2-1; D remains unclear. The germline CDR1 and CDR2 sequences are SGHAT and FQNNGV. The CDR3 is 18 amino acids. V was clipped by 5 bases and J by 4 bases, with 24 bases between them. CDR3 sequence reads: CASSPNPLPALGYNEQFF. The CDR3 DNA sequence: TGTGCCAGCAGCCCCAATCCCCTCCCAGCGTTGGGTTACAATGAGCAGTTCTTC.

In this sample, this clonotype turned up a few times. CDR3 region: CASSRGSGLKLGDEQFF. DNA for the CDR3: TGTGCCAGCAGCCGAGGATCGGGACTAAAGTTAGGGGATGAGCAGTTCTTC. The gene calls are TRBV27 and TRBJ2-1, with 7 positions matching TRBD2. Losses at the gene ends were 6 bases for V and 8 bases for J; bases not matched to a gene: 19. The CDR3 has 17 amino acids. Germline V lookup: CDR1 MNHEY, CDR2 SMNVEV (reference sequence).

The chain's CDR3 is CASSLGGFAAQYF. The CDR3 coding sequence is TGTGCCAGCAGCTTAGGGGGGTTCGCGGCCCAGTACTTC. This sequence joins TRBV11-2 and TRBJ2-5; D may correspond to TRBD1 or TRBD2 (5 bases each). The CDR3 totals 13 residues. V was clipped by 1 base and J by 9 bases, with 12 bases between them. Germline values: CDR1 SGHAT, CDR2 FQNNGV.

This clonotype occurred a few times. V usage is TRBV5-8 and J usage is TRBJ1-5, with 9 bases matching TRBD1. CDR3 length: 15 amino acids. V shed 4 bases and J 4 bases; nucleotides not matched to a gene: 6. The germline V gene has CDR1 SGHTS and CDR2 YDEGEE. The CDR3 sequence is CASSPTGQGNQPQHF. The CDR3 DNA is TGTGCCAGCAGCCCCACGGGACAGGGTAATCAGCCCCAGCATTTT.